A selection of T cell receptor beta chains follows, all from one sample in a study of T-cell reconstitution after alpha-beta-depleted transplantation in children. One entry per CDR3 protein, called by TCRdb with MiXCR from the PCR reads. The sample includes 250,000 to 300,000 distinct CDR3 sequences, 9.9% of them seen just once. The source was PBMCs from the stem cell graft donor, collected from the stem cell graft. Receptors originate from a human donor who donated a stem cell graft to a child with SCID. Both conserved end residues are part of each CDR3. D genes are given only for firm matches. A clone size is listed for some rows: how often the clone was seen (once, few, many), or a class if it is expanded.

CDR3 length: 23; clone size: .; J gene: TRBJ2-5; V gene: TRBV27; D gene: TRBD2; CDR3 protein: CASSLFGPSQRGGLSPTQETQYF; CDR3 DNA: TGTGCCAGCAGTTTATTCGGGCCCTCCCAGCGGGGGGGCCTTTCACCCACTCAAGAGACCCAGTACTTC
CDR3 length: 14; clone size: .; J gene: TRBJ1-6; V gene: TRBV12-3/TRBV12-4; D gene: .; CDR3 protein: CASTERDTASPLHF; CDR3 DNA: TGTGCCAGCACCGAACGGGACACTGCTTCACCCCTCCACTTT
CDR3 length: 12; clone size: few; J gene: TRBJ2-2; V gene: TRBV7-6; D gene: .; CDR3 protein: CASSPVAGELFF; CDR3 DNA: TGTGCCAGCAGCCCCGTGGCCGGGGAGCTGTTTTTT
CDR3 length: 16; clone size: many; J gene: TRBJ1-6; V gene: TRBV15; D gene: TRBD1; CDR3 protein: CATSRDRDRVNSPLHF; CDR3 DNA: TGTGCCACCAGCAGAGATAGGGACAGGGTTAATTCACCCCTCCACTTT
CDR3 length: 18; clone size: .; J gene: TRBJ1-1; V gene: TRBV12-3/TRBV12-4; D gene: .; CDR3 protein: CASSSRAIRTTPNTEAFF; CDR3 DNA: TGTGCCAGCAGTTCCCGGGCCATTCGGACGACCCCGAACACTGAAGCTTTCTTT
CDR3 length: 12; clone size: few; J gene: TRBJ1-2; V gene: TRBV10-3; D gene: .; CDR3 protein: CAISARRDGYTF; CDR3 DNA: TGTGCCATCAGTGCAAGACGGGATGGCTACACCTTC
CDR3 length: 13; clone size: few; J gene: TRBJ1-2; V gene: TRBV20-1; D gene: TRBD1; CDR3 protein: CSATDRGDYGYTF; CDR3 DNA: TGCAGTGCTACGGACAGGGGAGACTATGGCTACACCTTC
CDR3 length: 15; clone size: once; J gene: TRBJ2-7; V gene: TRBV13; D gene: TRBD2; CDR3 protein: CASSSKRGPHYEQYF; CDR3 DNA: TGTGCCAGCAGCTCCAAGCGGGGGCCGCACTACGAGCAGTACTTC
CDR3 length: 13; clone size: few; J gene: TRBJ1-4; V gene: TRBV7-9; D gene: .; CDR3 protein: CASSLVPNEKLFF; CDR3 DNA: TGTGCCAGCAGCTTAGTTCCTAATGAAAAACTGTTTTTT
CDR3 length: 16; clone size: few; J gene: TRBJ2-2; V gene: TRBV7-9; D gene: .; CDR3 protein: CASSLRAGTNTGELFF; CDR3 DNA: TGTGCCAGCAGCCTCCGGGCGGGGACGAACACCGGGGAGCTGTTTTTT
CDR3 length: 16; clone size: few; J gene: TRBJ2-7; V gene: TRBV7-9; D gene: TRBD1; CDR3 protein: CASSYTGGSIPYEQYF; CDR3 DNA: TGTGCCAGCAGCTATACAGGGGGCTCTATACCCTACGAGCAGTACTTC
CDR3 length: 13; clone size: .; J gene: TRBJ1-5; V gene: TRBV6-6; D gene: TRBD1; CDR3 protein: CASRDRVNQPQHF; CDR3 DNA: TGTGCCAGCAGAGACAGGGTCAATCAGCCCCAGCATTTT
CDR3 length: 16; clone size: many; J gene: TRBJ2-2; V gene: TRBV12-3/TRBV12-4; D gene: TRBD1; CDR3 protein: CASSLDRGVNTGELFF; CDR3 DNA: TGTGCCAGCAGTTTGGACAGGGGTGTTAACACCGGGGAGCTGTTTTTT
CDR3 length: 14; clone size: many; J gene: TRBJ2-7; V gene: TRBV5-1; D gene: TRBD1; CDR3 protein: CASSSGQGAYEQYF; CDR3 DNA: TGTGCCAGTAGTTCGGGACAGGGAGCCTACGAGCAGTACTTC
CDR3 length: 10; clone size: many; J gene: TRBJ2-1; V gene: TRBV6-2/TRBV6-3; D gene: .; CDR3 protein: CASSKDEQFF; CDR3 DNA: TGTGCCAGCAGCAAGGATGAGCAGTTCTTC
CDR3 length: 15; clone size: few; J gene: TRBJ1-6; V gene: TRBV5-1; D gene: TRBD1; CDR3 protein: CASSLDGQGVSPLHF; CDR3 DNA: TGCGCCAGCAGCTTGGACGGACAGGGGGTTTCACCCCTCCACTTT
CDR3 length: 15; clone size: .; J gene: TRBJ2-1; V gene: TRBV5-4; D gene: TRBD2; CDR3 protein: CASRTGTSGYNEQFF; CDR3 DNA: TGTGCCAGCAGAACCGGGACTAGCGGTTACAATGAGCAGTTCTTC
CDR3 length: 15; clone size: .; J gene: TRBJ1-1; V gene: TRBV20-1; D gene: .; CDR3 protein: CSAPTMGRGDTEAFF; CDR3 DNA: TGCAGTGCTCCTACTATGGGCAGGGGAGACACTGAAGCTTTCTTT
CDR3 length: 15; clone size: many; J gene: TRBJ2-7; V gene: TRBV4-1; D gene: .; CDR3 protein: CASSLDFGPGYEQYF; CDR3 DNA: TGCGCCAGCAGCCTAGATTTTGGGCCAGGCTACGAGCAGTACTTC
CDR3 length: 13; clone size: .; J gene: TRBJ2-2; V gene: TRBV9; D gene: TRBD1; CDR3 protein: CATGTGGTGELFF; CDR3 DNA: TGTGCCACCGGGACAGGGGGCACCGGGGAGCTGTTTTTT
CDR3 length: 15; clone size: few; J gene: TRBJ2-1; V gene: TRBV12-3/TRBV12-4; D gene: .; CDR3 protein: CASSLAGGHYNEQFF; CDR3 DNA: TGTGCCAGCAGTTTAGCGGGCGGTCACTACAATGAGCAGTTCTTC
CDR3 length: 16; clone size: .; J gene: TRBJ1-1; V gene: TRBV12-3/TRBV12-4; D gene: .; CDR3 protein: CASNTRGGGSGTEAFF; CDR3 DNA: TGTGCCAGCAATACACGAGGTGGGGGATCAGGCACTGAAGCTTTCTTT
CDR3 length: 12; clone size: few; J gene: TRBJ2-5; V gene: TRBV11-1; D gene: .; CDR3 protein: CASSQEDETQYF; CDR3 DNA: TGTGCCAGCAGCCAGGAGGATGAGACCCAGTACTTC